Below, one T cell receptor beta chain is given with its context. No antigen is known for it. Healthy people donating bone marrow made up the donors. The data originate from a study of cytomegalovirus exposure and HLA in healthy donors. Study observations and caveats: TCR beta V segments were, for the most part, productive about 87% or about 30% of the time in an earlier analysis.

13 Jbeta primers and 60 Vbeta primers were used for the PCR. The table came from immunoSEQ multiplex PCR; TCRdb's copy has only in-frame clones and leaves some out. The table has under 200,000 clones, about 80% seen once. The receptor was derived from a man aged 45-65 years in good health and CMV-seropositive. The sample was PBMCs.

CDR3 coding DNA: TGCAGCGTGGGACGTAGCTCCGGGAGTAGCTACACCTTC. Protein: CSVGRSSGSSYTF. The V and J genes are TRBV29-1 and TRBJ1-2; a weak D match, TRBD1 (5 bases). The CDR3 has 13 residues. Germline V gene lookup returns CDR1 SQVTM and CDR2 ANQGSEA. The V and J ends lost 6 bases and 9 bases respectively, with 20 bases between them.